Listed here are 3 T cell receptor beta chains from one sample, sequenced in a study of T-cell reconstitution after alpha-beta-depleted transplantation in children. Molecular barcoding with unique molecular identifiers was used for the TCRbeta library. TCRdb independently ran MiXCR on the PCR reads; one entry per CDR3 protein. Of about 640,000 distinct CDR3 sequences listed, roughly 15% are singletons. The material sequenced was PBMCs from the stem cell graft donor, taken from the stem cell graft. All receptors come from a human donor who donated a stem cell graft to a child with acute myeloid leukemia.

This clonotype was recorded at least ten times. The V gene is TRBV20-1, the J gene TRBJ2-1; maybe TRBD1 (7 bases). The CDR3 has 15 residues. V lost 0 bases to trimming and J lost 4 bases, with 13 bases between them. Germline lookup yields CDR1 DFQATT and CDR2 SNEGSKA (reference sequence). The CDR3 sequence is CSARDQGGQYNEQFF. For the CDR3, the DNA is TGCAGTGCTAGAGATCAGGGGGGCCAATACAATGAGCAGTTCTTC.

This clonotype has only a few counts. DNA for the CDR3: TGTGCCAGCAGCGACAGGTTAAAAGAGACCCAGTACTTC. Translated, it gives CASSDRLKETQYF. The genes are TRBV7-9 and TRBJ2-5, with D maybe TRBD1 (6 bases). The V gene lost 5 bases and the J gene lost 3 bases, with 10 bases spanning the gap. Germline V lookup: CDR1 SEHNR, CDR2 FQNEAQ (reference sequence). The CDR3 has 13 amino acids.

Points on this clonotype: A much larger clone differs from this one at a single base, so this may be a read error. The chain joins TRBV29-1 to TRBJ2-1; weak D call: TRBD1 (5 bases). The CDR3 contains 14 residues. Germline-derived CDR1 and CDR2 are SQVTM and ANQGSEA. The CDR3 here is CSVARTPRADEHFF. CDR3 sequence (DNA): TGCAGCGTTGCGCGGACACCACGGGCGGATGAGCATTTCTTC.